The rows below give T cell receptor beta chains drawn from one sample of a study of T-cell reconstitution after alpha-beta-depleted transplantation in children. TCRdb recomputed calls from the PCR reads with MiXCR, one row per CDR3 protein. The data hold 540,000 or so distinct CDR3 sequences, with around 23% observed a single time. The source was PBMCs, mostly from graft donor cells, collected 360 days after TCRalphabeta/CD19-depleted stem cell transplant. These receptor sequences come from a boy under two years old who had a stem cell transplant for acute myeloid leukemia, so the T cells may come from the graft donor. Both conserved end residues are part of each CDR3. The D gene is left open where the match is weak. Some rows have no size entry. The others give once, few or many, or a class for an expanded clone.

d_call: NA
clone_size: many
j_call: TRBJ1-5
v_call: TRBV20-1
cdr3_nt: TGCAGTGCTAGAGCTTCAGGTCCGGTAGGGCCCCAGCATTTT
cdr3_aa: CSARASGPVGPQHF

d_call: TRBD1
clone_size: NA
j_call: TRBJ1-5
v_call: TRBV7-2
cdr3_nt: TGTGCCAGCAGCTTCGTGACAGGGGCCAATCAGCCCCAGCATTTT
cdr3_aa: CASSFVTGANQPQHF

d_call: NA
clone_size: many
j_call: TRBJ1-4
v_call: TRBV18
cdr3_nt: TGTGCCAGCTCACCCGTCAGGGATACCGGAAAACTGTTTTTT
cdr3_aa: CASSPVRDTGKLFF

d_call: TRBD2
clone_size: many
j_call: TRBJ2-3
v_call: TRBV28
cdr3_nt: TGTGCCAGCAGTTTGGGGGGGGTAACAGATACGCAGTATTTT
cdr3_aa: CASSLGGVTDTQYF

d_call: NA
clone_size: few
j_call: TRBJ2-6
v_call: TRBV15
cdr3_nt: TGTGCCAGCAGCACCGTGGTGACAGGGAGGGAGGGGATGCCCTCTGGGGCCAACGTCCTGACTTTC
cdr3_aa: CASSTVVTGREGMPSGANVLTF

d_call: NA
clone_size: few
j_call: TRBJ2-1
v_call: TRBV5-1
cdr3_nt: TGCGCCAGCAGCCCCATGGCTCGCCCCCAGGGTGAGCAGTTCTTC
cdr3_aa: CASSPMARPQGEQFF

d_call: NA
clone_size: NA
j_call: TRBJ2-1
v_call: TRBV12-3/TRBV12-4
cdr3_nt: TGTGCCAGCAGTTCAGAGGGTCAGGGGGGTCCCTACAATGAGCAGTTCTTC
cdr3_aa: CASSSEGQGGPYNEQFF

d_call: NA
clone_size: many
j_call: TRBJ2-5
v_call: TRBV20-1
cdr3_nt: TGCAGTGCTAGTGGTACGAAAGAGACCCAGTACTTC
cdr3_aa: CSASGTKETQYF

d_call: NA
clone_size: many
j_call: TRBJ1-1
v_call: TRBV29-1
cdr3_nt: TGCAGCGTTGATGGGGTGAACACTGAAGCTTTCTTT
cdr3_aa: CSVDGVNTEAFF

d_call: TRBD1
clone_size: few
j_call: TRBJ1-1
v_call: TRBV6-2/TRBV6-3
cdr3_nt: TGTGCCAGCAGTTTCCTTGGGGACAGTGGTGAAGCTTTCTTT
cdr3_aa: CASSFLGDSGEAFF

d_call: TRBD2
clone_size: NA
j_call: TRBJ2-5
v_call: TRBV7-9
cdr3_nt: TGTGCCAGCAGCCCGGGGGGGACTAGCAGAGAGACCCAGTACTTC
cdr3_aa: CASSPGGTSRETQYF

d_call: NA
clone_size: NA
j_call: TRBJ2-1
v_call: TRBV28
cdr3_nt: TGTGCCAGCAGCCAAAGGGCAAATGAGCAGTTCTTC
cdr3_aa: CASSQRANEQFF

d_call: TRBD1
clone_size: NA
j_call: TRBJ2-3
v_call: TRBV10-3
cdr3_nt: TGTGCCATCAGTGCATACGGACAGGGGACAGATACGCAGTATTTT
cdr3_aa: CAISAYGQGTDTQYF

d_call: NA
clone_size: NA
j_call: TRBJ2-7
v_call: TRBV27
cdr3_nt: TGTGCCAGCAGTTACACCGAGGCCCCCCCCTACGAGCAGTACTTC
cdr3_aa: CASSYTEAPPYEQYF

d_call: NA
clone_size: few
j_call: TRBJ1-1
v_call: TRBV7-9
cdr3_nt: TGTGCCAGCAGCAAGGGACACAACACTGAAGCTTTCTTT
cdr3_aa: CASSKGHNTEAFF

d_call: NA
clone_size: NA
j_call: TRBJ1-1
v_call: TRBV20-1
cdr3_nt: TGCAGTGCTAGTTTGCCTGGCACTGAAGCTTTCTTT
cdr3_aa: CSASLPGTEAFF

d_call: NA
clone_size: many
j_call: TRBJ2-7
v_call: TRBV5-4
cdr3_nt: TGTGCCAGCAGTCTGATCGGGGAGGCCTTCTACGAGCAGTACTTC
cdr3_aa: CASSLIGEAFYEQYF

d_call: NA
clone_size: few
j_call: TRBJ2-3
v_call: TRBV10-2
cdr3_nt: TGCGCCAGCAGGGAAGGTACAGGGCCGTTCACAGATACGCAGTATTTT
cdr3_aa: CASREGTGPFTDTQYF